These 5 T cell receptor beta chains originate from one sample sequenced in a study of blood T cells in healthy people across ages. A second about 6 to 12 cycle PCR used barcoded and J-beta primers. TCRdb fed the 5' RACE reads into MiXCR, producing one record per CDR3 protein. The table includes approximately 1.5 million distinct CDR3 sequences, about 45% detected once. Sequencing input: blood. These receptors all come from a woman aged 18 to 35 in good health.

The chain is built from TRBV4-2 and TRBJ2-4, with D unclear. This CDR3 has 16 amino acids. CDR1 and CDR2 from the germline V gene are LGHNA and YNFKEQ. V was cut by 0 bases and J by 0 bases, with 9 bases left in between. CDR3 sequence: CASSQDLLIAKNIQYF. CDR3 DNA: TGTGCCAGCAGCCAAGACTTATTAATAGCCAAAAACATTCAGTACTTC.

The chain has TRBV15 and TRBJ2-2, with 9 bases identical to TRBD2. The CDR3 is 14 residues long. The V gene's germline CDR1 is LNHNV and CDR2 YYDKDF (reference sequence). V gave up 5 bases and J gave up 5 bases; unmatched junction bases: 3. CDR3 protein: CATSVAGVTGELFF. DNA of the CDR3: TGTGCCACCAGCGTAGCGGGAGTTACCGGGGAGCTGTTTTTT.

This clonotype appeared a few times. The chain combines TRBV4-1 with TRBJ1-2; D may be TRBD1 (5 bases). The CDR3 extends over 15 amino acids. Deletions cut 4 bases from V and 2 bases from J, with 14 bases between. Germline V gives CDR1 MGHRA, CDR2 YSYEKL. The CDR3 sequence is CASSPNSGRNYGYTF. CDR3 nucleotide sequence: TGCGCCAGCAGCCCTAACTCGGGACGGAACTATGGCTACACCTTC.

This chain connects TRBV28 to TRBJ2-6; D uncertain. The length of the CDR3 is 15 residues. V was pared by 6 bases and J by 0 bases, with 9 bases between. Germline V gene sequence: CDR1 MDHEN, CDR2 SYDVKM. The CDR3 spells CASSVAFSGANVLTF. CDR3 DNA sequence: TGTGCCAGCAGCGTTGCATTCTCTGGGGCCAACGTCCTGACTTTC.

A single count supports this clonotype. The chain has TRBV10-1 and TRBJ2-1; D is tentatively TRBD1 or TRBD2 (5 bases each). Trimming took off 9 bases at V and 1 base at J, with 13 bases between the two ends. Germline loops: CDR1 WNHNN, CDR2 SYGVQD (reference sequence). This CDR3 contains 14 residues. The CDR3 region is CARFGTPSYNEQFF. In DNA, the CDR3 is TGCGCCAGGTTCGGGACCCCTTCCTACAATGAGCAGTTCTTC.